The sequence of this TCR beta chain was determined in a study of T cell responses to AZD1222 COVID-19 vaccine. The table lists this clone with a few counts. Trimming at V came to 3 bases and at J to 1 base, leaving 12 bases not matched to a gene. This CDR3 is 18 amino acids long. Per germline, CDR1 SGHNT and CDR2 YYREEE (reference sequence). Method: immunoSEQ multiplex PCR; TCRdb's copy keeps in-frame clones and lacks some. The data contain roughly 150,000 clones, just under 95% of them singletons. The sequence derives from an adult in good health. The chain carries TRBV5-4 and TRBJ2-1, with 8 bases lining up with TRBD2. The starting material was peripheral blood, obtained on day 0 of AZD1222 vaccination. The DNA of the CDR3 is TGTGCCAGCAGCTCCCGGGGGGGAATCCTGCAATCCTACAATGAGCAGTTCTTC. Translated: CASSSRGGILQSYNEQFF.